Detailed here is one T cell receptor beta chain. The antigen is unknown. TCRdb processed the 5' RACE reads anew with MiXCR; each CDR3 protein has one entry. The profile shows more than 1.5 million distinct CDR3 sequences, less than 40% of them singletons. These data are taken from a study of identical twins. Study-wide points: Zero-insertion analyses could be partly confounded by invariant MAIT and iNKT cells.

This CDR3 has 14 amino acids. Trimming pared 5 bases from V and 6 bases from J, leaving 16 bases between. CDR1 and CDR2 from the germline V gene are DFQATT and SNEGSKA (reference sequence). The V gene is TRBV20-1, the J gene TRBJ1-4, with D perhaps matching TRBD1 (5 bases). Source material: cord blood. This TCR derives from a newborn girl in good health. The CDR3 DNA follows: TGCAGTGCTGCCCACAGGTCCAACCATGAAAAACTGTTTTTT. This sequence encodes CSAAHRSNHEKLFF.